Listed below are T cell receptor beta chains from one sample, sequenced in a study of T cell changes during pregnancy in multiple sclerosis. Measured with immunoSEQ multiplex PCR; TCRdb has only the in-frame clones, and not every one. The sample contains just over 40,000 clones, 89% of which appear only once. Specimen: CD4+ T cells from peripheral blood mononuclear cells, collected in the first trimester of pregnancy. The source is a female donor with multiple sclerosis, enrolled in a pregnancy study. Both conserved end residues are part of each CDR3. The D gene is left open where the match is weak.

v_call d_call cdr3_aa
TRBV18 NA CASSPREEGPQHF
TRBV2 NA CASRYEGGNTEAFF
TRBV12-5 TRBD2 CASGLPTIAGHQETQYF
TRBV5-5 TRBD1 CASSLGQGAGNTEAFF
TRBV9 TRBD1 CASSKVGRGLEKLFF
TRBV30 TRBD2 CATGTIGLELFF
TRBV5-6 TRBD1 CASSFPGQGISGNTIYF
TRBV19 NA CASREDGGLRNNEQFF
TRBV11-2 NA CASSLDGTGADTQYF
TRBV27 NA CASSTAQGTGNTIYF
TRBV11-2 NA CASSSLTGPITNEQFF
TRBV9 TRBD2 CASSPEREVGIGGADTQYF
TRBV7-9 NA CASSLRGEGEAFF
TRBV27 TRBD1 CASRTGFEKLFF
TRBV11-2 NA CASSPINRRRSHQPYEQYF
TRBV30 NA CAWRLLRWAFF
TRBV5-6 TRBD1 CASFDRAGANVLTF
TRBV5-1 TRBD1 CASSPGQGAGDEQFF
TRBV5-4 NA CASSPGGDAGTDTQYF